This T cell receptor (beta chain) was sequenced in a study of OX40 agonist ivuxolimab in advanced cancers. Study details: Prior anti-PD-1, anti-PD-L1 or anti-CTLA-4 therapy was allowed; roughly 40% had some.

Sampling times: baseline, cycle 4 day 1, cycle 7 day 1. TCRdb's copy holds only in-frame clones and misses some; the assay was immunoSEQ multiplex PCR. The data show around 62,000 clones, roughly 84% seen once. The input for sequencing was CD4+ or CD8+ T cells sorted from blood, taken in a trial of the OX40 agonist ivuxolimab. The receptor was isolated from an adult with an advanced solid tumor such as melanoma, head and neck, liver or kidney cancer.

CDR3 amino acids: CASNDMEGGGPYEQYF. The DNA of the CDR3 is TGTGCCAGCAATGATATGGAGGGGGGAGGGCCCTACGAGCAGTACTTC. J is TRBJ2-7 and V is TRBV28; the D gene is possibly TRBD2 (7 bases). V shed 7 bases and J shed 2 bases, with 21 bases lying between them. Per the germline V gene, CDR1 is MDHEN and CDR2 is SYDVKM. The CDR3 spans 16 residues. The whole variable domain, filled in from reference TRBV28 and TRBJ2-7, reads DVKVTQSSRYLVKRTGEKVFLECVQDMDHENMFWYRQDPGLGLRLIYFSYDVKMKEKGDIPEGYSVSREKKERFSLILESASTNQTSMYLCASNDMEGGGPYEQYFGPGTRLTVT.